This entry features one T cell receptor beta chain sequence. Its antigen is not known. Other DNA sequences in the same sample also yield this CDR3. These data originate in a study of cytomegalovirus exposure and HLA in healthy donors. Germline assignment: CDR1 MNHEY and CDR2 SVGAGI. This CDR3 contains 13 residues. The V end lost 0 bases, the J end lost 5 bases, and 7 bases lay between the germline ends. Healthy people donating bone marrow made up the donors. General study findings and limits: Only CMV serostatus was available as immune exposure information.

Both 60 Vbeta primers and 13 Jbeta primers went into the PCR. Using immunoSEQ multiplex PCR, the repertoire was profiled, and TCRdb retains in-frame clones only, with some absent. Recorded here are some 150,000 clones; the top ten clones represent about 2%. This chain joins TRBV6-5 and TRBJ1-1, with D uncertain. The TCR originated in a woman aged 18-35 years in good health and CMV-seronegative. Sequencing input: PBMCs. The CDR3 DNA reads TGTGCCAGCAGTTACTCGGCGGGAACTGAAGCTTTCTTT. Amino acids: CASSYSAGTEAFF.